This T cell receptor beta chain was recovered during a study of T-cell memory formation after mild COVID-19. This CDR3 comprises 12 residues. Germline V lookup: CDR1 SGHRS, CDR2 YFSETQ. TCRdb processed the 5' RACE reads anew with MiXCR; each CDR3 protein has one entry. The sample comprises 140,000 or so distinct CDR3 sequences, 15% to 20% of which are singletons, and over 2% rests with the top ten. This clonotype was found many times. The junction departs from the called germline gene at one end, perhaps through a read error. The J gene is TRBJ2-1, the V gene TRBV5-1, with D tentatively TRBD1 (5 bases). The sample comprised PBMCs or a T cell subset sorted from them (not recorded which). This clonotype was obtained from an adult woman who had mild COVID-19 (a few samples of this study predate the infection). Cell type and time point are not known. This CDR3 is CASSLNGQGIVF. The CDR3 DNA reads as TGCGCCAGCAGCTTGAATGGCCAGGGTATCGTCTTC.